Listed below are T cell receptor beta chains from one sample, sequenced in a study of blood T cell repertoires in COVID-19. Libraries were prepared by immunoSEQ multiplex PCR; TCRdb keeps only in-frame clonotypes and omits some of them. The profile shows about 200,000 clones, approximately 80% of them singletons. Sequenced material: PBMCs or T cells enriched from blood (not recorded which). The receptor source for this set is a woman in her thirties or forties with acute COVID-19. CDR3s include the opening cysteine and the closing phenylalanine or tryptophan. D genes are given only for firm matches. The size field is filled for only some rows; it gives once, few, many or a size class.

TRBJ2-6 . TRBV9 . CASSVDSYGANVLTF TGTGCCAGCAGCGTAGATAGCTATGGGGCCAACGTCCTGACTTTC
TRBJ1-1 . TRBV2 once CASSESRTQNTEAFF TGTGCCAGCAGTGAGTCCCGGACACAGAACACTGAAGCTTTCTTT
TRBJ2-2 . TRBV11-2 . CASSFAQNTGELFF TGTGCCAGCAGCTTTGCACAGAACACCGGGGAGCTGTTTTTT
TRBJ1-1 TRBD1 TRBV5-1 . CASSLLGQTNTEAFF TGCGCCAGCAGCTTGTTGGGACAGACGAACACTGAAGCTTTCTTT
TRBJ1-1 . TRBV5-6 . CASSSLADTEAFF TGTGCCAGCAGCTCTCTGGCCGACACTGAAGCTTTCTTT
TRBJ2-3 . TRBV28 . CASSPTGTTDTQYF TGTGCCAGCAGTCCTACCGGGACAACCGATACGCAGTATTTT
TRBJ2-1 TRBD2 TRBV2 . CASSSPFAGAYNEQFF TGTGCCAGCAGTAGCCCCTTTGCGGGAGCTTACAATGAGCAGTTCTTC
TRBJ1-1 . TRBV2 . CASRDSGKAEAFF TGTGCCAGCAGGGACAGCGGGAAGGCTGAAGCTTTCTTT
TRBJ1-6 . TRBV10-2 . CASQGSRSYNSPLHF TGCGCCAGCCAGGGGAGTCGGTCCTATAATTCACCCCTCCACTTT
TRBJ2-5 . TRBV5-4 . CASSLDPDTQETQYF TGTGCCAGCAGCTTGGATCCAGACACCCAAGAGACCCAGTACTTC
TRBJ1-4 . TRBV9 . CASSVAGATNEKLFF TGTGCCAGCAGCGTAGCCGGGGCAACTAATGAAAAACTGTTTTTT
TRBJ2-7 . TRBV9 . CASSRGVVLGDEQYF TGTGCCAGCAGCCGCGGGGTAGTTCTCGGTGACGAGCAGTACTTC
TRBJ1-1 TRBD1 TRBV5-1 . CASSFGDRGQNTEAFF TGCGCCAGCAGCTTTGGGGACAGGGGGCAGAACACTGAAGCTTTCTTT